Sequencing of this TCR beta chain was carried out in a study of T cell clonality in common variable immunodeficiency. This CDR3 is 16 amino acids long. CDR1 is GTSNPN, CDR2 SVGIG, per germline (reference sequence). The junction had 13 bases not matched to a gene; V was cut back by 7 bases and J by 2 bases. CVID and control samples used equivalent genomic DNA input. Libraries were prepared by immunoSEQ multiplex PCR; TCRdb keeps only in-frame clonotypes and omits some of them. This repertoire holds approximately 38,000 clones, and none appear only once. Findings and limits, study-wide: Reportedly, TCR beta sequences from common variable immunodeficiency showed fewer deletions and N-nucleotide insertions.

This clone was found a few times. Its matching antigen is unknown. The read stops 3 residues short of the end of the CDR3; the missing end is completed from the germline J gene. For at least one year, all CVID subjects received replacement immunoglobulin. Blood samples were heparinized, roughly 4.5 to 8.5 ml per donor. The TCR was taken from a human donor with common variable immunodeficiency. The chain joins TRBV30 to TRBJ2-2; TRBD1 matches at 7 bases. Sequences were obtained from peripheral blood mononuclear cells. CDR3 loop: CAFTLRTGVNTGELFF. The CDR3 DNA, read in part, is TGTGCCTTCACCCTCCGAACAGGGGTTAACACCGGGGAG.